Below are 32 T cell receptor beta chains sequenced from a single sample in a study of shared clonotypes between healthy human individuals. Sequencing was performed with immunoSEQ multiplex PCR; in TCRdb, only in-frame clones are kept and a portion is missing. The repertoire holds more than 500,000 clones, with 95% to 97% as singletons. Material: naive CD4+ T cells sorted from blood. Subset specified: CD45RA+ positively selected. These TCRs come from a woman aged 25-40 years in good health.

This chain connects TRBV27 to TRBJ1-1, with 7 bases fitting TRBD1. Germline V gene sequence: CDR1 MNHEY, CDR2 SMNVEV (reference sequence). Trimming cost V 4 bases and J 2 bases; bases outside gene matches: 4. This CDR3 has 14 amino acids. The CDR3 protein is CASSSAGGNTEAFF. CDR3 DNA sequence: TGTGCCAGCAGTTCGGCAGGGGGTAACACTGAAGCTTTCTTT.

This sequence joins TRBV5-8 and TRBJ2-3; 9 bases agree with TRBD1. With V trimmed by 0 bases and J by 4 bases, 12 bases remained unmatched. Per germline, CDR1 SGHTS and CDR2 YDEGEE. The CDR3 covers 18 residues. CDR3 sequence: CASSLVVIATGGADTQYF. CDR3 nucleotides: TGTGCCAGCAGCTTGGTGGTAATAGCGACAGGGGGTGCAGATACGCAGTATTTT.

This sequence joins TRBV7-2 and TRBJ2-5; 9 nucleotides agree with TRBD2. J lost 4 bases, V lost 0 bases, and 21 bases had no gene match. Germline-derived CDR1 and CDR2 are SGHTA and FQGNSA. This CDR3 has 21 amino acids. The CDR3 DNA is TGTGCCAGCAGCTTAGCGCTAAGTCACTTTAGCGGGAGTTTTCCGGGAGAGACCCAGTACTTC. Residues: CASSLALSHFSGSFPGETQYF.

This rearrangement joins TRBV28 to TRBJ1-4, with 10 bases matching TRBD1. Germline lookup yields CDR1 MDHEN and CDR2 SYDVKM. J gave up 13 bases and V 6 bases, and 11 bases lay outside the gene matches. This CDR3 spans 14 amino acids. DNA for the CDR3: TGTGCCAGCAGAACCCCAGGACAGGGGGGAGGACTGTTTTTT. It yields the protein CASRTPGQGGGLFF. The whole variable domain, remainder taken from reference TRBV28 and TRBJ1-4, is DVKVTQSSRYLVKRTGEKVFLECVQDMDHENMFWYRQDPGLGLRLIYFSYDVKMKEKGDIPEGYSVSREKKERFSLILESASTNQTSMYLCASRTPGQGGGLFFGSGTQLSVL.

This chain uses TRBV10-1 with TRBJ2-3; 14 nucleotides match TRBD2. Per germline, CDR1 WNHNN and CDR2 SYGVQD (reference sequence). This CDR3 is built from 18 residues. The trim removed 2 bases at V and 3 bases at J, leaving 7 bases unmatched. As DNA, the CDR3 is TGCGCCAGCAGTGAGGGGGGACTAGCGGGAGATTGGACAGATACGCAGTATTTT. Protein sequence: CASSEGGLAGDWTDTQYF.

As DNA, the CDR3 is TGTGCCAGCAGTTCCGGACAGGGGCGCGGTGAGCAGTTCTTC. Its translation: CASSSGQGRGEQFF. This chain links TRBV28 with TRBJ2-1; 9 positions match TRBD1. Germline values: CDR1 MDHEN, CDR2 SYDVKM. V was pared by 4 bases and J by 9 bases, with 7 bases of the junction left unmatched. This CDR3 is 14 amino acids long.

The chain links TRBV29-1 to TRBJ1-1; 9 positions agree with TRBD1. Germline V CDR1 and CDR2: SQVTM, ANQGSEA. This CDR3 region has 13 residues. V dropped 2 bases and J dropped 5; count of bases not matched to a gene: 3. CDR3 sequence: CSVERQGDTEAFF. For the CDR3, the DNA is TGCAGCGTTGAAAGACAGGGGGATACTGAAGCTTTCTTT.

The chain is built from TRBV10-2 and TRBJ1-2, with 7 bases aligning to TRBD1. V lost 3 bases, J lost 5 bases, and 6 bases stayed unmatched. Germline V lookup: CDR1 WSHSY, CDR2 SAAADI. This CDR3 contains 14 residues. CDR3 region: CASSDRQGAYGYTF. CDR3 DNA sequence: TGCGCCAGCAGTGATAGACAGGGTGCTTATGGCTACACCTTC.

The gene calls are TRBV2 and TRBJ2-1; D is possibly TRBD1 or TRBD2 (7 bases each). Germline V gene sequence: CDR1 SNHLY, CDR2 FYNNEI. Deletions cut 10 bases from V and 7 bases from J, with 20 bases between. CDR3 length: 14 amino acids. Here the CDR3 reads CATQGDGRFNEQFF. Written as DNA, the CDR3 is TGTGCCACCCAGGGGGACGGGAGGTTTAATGAGCAGTTCTTC.

V usage is TRBV18 and J usage is TRBJ1-2; TRBD1 agrees at 8 bases. The CDR3 totals 14 residues. Trimming cost V 6 bases and J 6 bases; bases outside gene matches: 9. CDR1 and CDR2 from the germline V gene are KGHSH and LQKENI. CDR3 nucleotide sequence: TGTGCCAGCTCCCCGGGGACAGGAGAGGATGGCTACACCTTC. Protein: CASSPGTGEDGYTF.

The chain links TRBV18 to TRBJ1-5; D possibly corresponds to TRBD1 (5 bases). The germline V and J ends were trimmed by 1 base and 0 bases, with 10 bases remaining between them. This CDR3 is built from 16 residues. Germline CDR1 and CDR2: KGHSH and LQKENI. The CDR3 DNA follows: TGTGCCAGCTCACCACGTGGGGGAACTAGCAATCAGCCCCAGCATTTT. It translates to CASSPRGGTSNQPQHF.

The chain uses TRBV21-1 and TRBJ1-3. TRBV21-1 is assigned pseudogene status. The length of the CDR3 is 15 residues. CDR3 in DNA: TGTGCCAGCAGCATTAGGCTGGCTGATGGAAACACCATATATTTT. Its protein product is CASSIRLADGNTIYF.

This clone was recorded only once. The chain joins TRBV27 to TRBJ2-7; possibly TRBD2 for D (5 bases). This CDR3 has 14 amino acids. V lost 6 bases, J lost 6 bases, and 18 bases lay in between. The V gene's germline CDR1 is MNHEY and CDR2 SMNVEV (reference sequence). CDR3 sequence (DNA): TGTGCCAGCAGCTCCCGGGCCATCGGAGGCGAGCAGTACTTC. As protein: CASSSRAIGGEQYF.

This chain uses TRBV2 with TRBJ2-5; the match to TRBD1 covers 7 bases. The length of the CDR3 is 15 residues. The germline V gene encodes CDR1 SNHLY and CDR2 FYNNEI. The trim removed 6 bases at V and 11 bases at J, leaving 18 bases unmatched. The CDR3 spells CASRATTGIRQEQYF. The CDR3 coding sequence is TGTGCCAGCAGGGCTACGACAGGGATCCGGCAAGAGCAGTACTTC.

The chain links TRBV5-4 to TRBJ2-5, with a weak D call TRBD1 (5 bases). This CDR3 spans 13 amino acids. Looked up from germline, CDR1 is SGHNT and CDR2 is YYREEE (reference sequence). Trimming pared 3 bases from V and 5 bases from J, leaving 11 bases between. The CDR3 DNA sequence: TGTGCCAGCAGCTCGAAAGGGGTGGAGACCCAGTACTTC. Translated: CASSSKGVETQYF.

V gene TRBV11-2 combines with J gene TRBJ2-4; 7 nucleotides agree with TRBD1. The CDR3 has 16 residues. The V gene end was trimmed by 1 base and the J gene end by 0 bases; junction bases not matched to a gene: 3. Germline lookup yields CDR1 SGHAT and CDR2 FQNNGV. CDR3 sequence: CASSLVQGLAKNIQYF. CDR3 nucleotide sequence: TGTGCCAGCAGCTTAGTACAGGGGTTAGCCAAAAACATTCAGTACTTC.

The chain is built from TRBV7-2 and TRBJ2-5; D is ambiguous. The CDR3 runs to 14 residues. V was clipped by 1 base and J by 2 bases, with 8 bases between them. CDR1 SGHTA and CDR2 FQGNSA come from the germline V gene. This chain's CDR3 is CASSLERPQETQYF. The CDR3 coding sequence is TGTGCCAGCAGCTTAGAGCGCCCACAAGAGACCCAGTACTTC.

V gene TRBV5-8 combines with J gene TRBJ2-3; 8 nucleotides agree with TRBD1. Losses at the gene ends were 2 bases for V and 4 bases for J; bases not matched to a gene: 6. The CDR3 contains 15 residues. Germline V CDR1 and CDR2: SGHTS, YDEGEE. The CDR3 sequence: CASSFGQGAADTQYF. DNA for the CDR3: TGTGCCAGCAGCTTTGGTCAGGGGGCGGCAGATACGCAGTATTTT.

The V call is TRBV18, the J call TRBJ1-3; no firm D call. Per the germline V gene, CDR1 is KGHSH and CDR2 is LQKENI. Between the trimmed V and J ends, which lost 3 bases and 8 bases, there was a span of 8 bases. The CDR3 consists of 12 residues. The CDR3 region has the DNA TGTGCCAGCTCACCTCTCGAGGACACCATATATTTT. This encodes CASSPLEDTIYF. Full variable domain (outside the CDR3, taken from reference TRBV18 and TRBJ1-3): NAGVMQNPRHLVRRRGQEARLRCSPMKGHSHVYWYRQLPEEGLKFMVYLQKENIIDESGMPKERFSAEFPKEGPSILRIQQVVRGDSAAYFCASSPLEDTIYFGEGSWLTVV.

This chain links TRBV5-1 with TRBJ2-1; TRBD2 aligns across 8 bases. Trimming cost V 3 bases and J 8 bases; bases outside gene matches: 13. Germline CDR1 reads SGHRS; CDR2 reads YFSETQ. CDR3 length: 16 amino acids. This CDR3 reads CASSSSVRLAGDEQFF. The CDR3 nucleotides read TGCGCCAGCAGCTCTTCGGTCCGGCTAGCGGGTGATGAGCAGTTCTTC.

This sequence joins TRBV7-9 and TRBJ2-5; no reliable D call. The CDR3 totals 10 residues. The V end was cut by 4 bases, the J end by 7 bases, with 4 bases between. In germline, CDR1 is SEHNR, CDR2 FQNEAQ (reference sequence). This CDR3 reads CASSSGTQYF. CDR3 coding DNA: TGTGCCAGCAGCTCCGGGACCCAGTACTTC.

The V gene is TRBV28, the J gene TRBJ2-3; no clear D. CDR1 MDHEN and CDR2 SYDVKM come from the germline V gene. The CDR3 covers 16 residues. Trimming removed 5 bases at V and 0 bases at J, with 15 bases between. CDR3 sequence (DNA): TGTGCCAGCAGTACAAGGAGACGTGCTAGCACAGATACGCAGTATTTT. This encodes CASSTRRRASTDTQYF.

This clone was counted once. The chain links TRBV28 to TRBJ2-7; 8 bases match TRBD2. The CDR3 consists of 12 residues. J was trimmed by 3 bases and V by 8 bases; bases with no gene match: 3. CDR1 and CDR2 from the germline V gene are MDHEN and SYDVKM. Here the CDR3 reads CASAGGLYEQYF. The CDR3 nucleotides read TGTGCCAGCGCGGGGGGCCTCTACGAGCAGTACTTC.

The V call is TRBV28, the J call TRBJ1-4; D possibly corresponds to TRBD1 (6 bases). V shed 6 bases and J shed 6 bases, with 17 bases lying between them. CDR3 length equals 15 residues. Germline V gene data show CDR1 as MDHEN and CDR2 as SYDVKM. CDR3 sequence reads: CASRHARDNHEKLFF. The CDR3 nucleotides are TGTGCCAGCAGGCATGCCCGGGACAACCATGAAAAACTGTTTTTT.

The CDR3 DNA reads as TGCGCCAGCAGCTTGGCCGTCGGGGTTGGGACTGAAGCTTTCTTT. This encodes CASSLAVGVGTEAFF. V and J are TRBV5-1 and TRBJ1-1; unclear D gene. The CDR3 contains 15 residues. Deletions cut 0 bases from V and 5 bases from J, with 14 bases between. Germline V gene sequence: CDR1 SGHRS, CDR2 YFSETQ. Complete variable domain (other parts from reference TRBV5-1 and TRBJ1-1): KAGVTQTPRYLIKTRGQQVTLSCSPISGHRSVSWYQQTPGQGLQFLFEYFSETQRNKGNFPGRFSGRQFSNSRSEMNVSTLELGDSALYLCASSLAVGVGTEAFFGQGTRLTVV.

This chain links TRBV10-1 with TRBJ2-2; 8 nucleotides align to TRBD1. Germline CDR1 is WNHNN and CDR2 is SYGVQD (reference sequence). The CDR3 runs 15 residues. The ends lost 7 bases at V and 5 bases at J; junction bases unmatched: 9. The DNA of the CDR3 is TGCGCCAGCAATTCAGGACAGGGTGCAACCGGGGAGCTGTTTTTT. Its translation is CASNSGQGATGELFF.

This clone was picked up one time. The chain has TRBV6-5 and TRBJ1-1; D call uncertain. The V gene lost 7 bases and the J gene lost 11 bases, with 20 bases spanning the gap. The germline V gene has CDR1 MNHEY and CDR2 SVGAGI. The CDR3 spans 13 residues. CDR3 residues: CASIDRLGPSAFF. In nucleotides, the CDR3 is TGTGCCAGCATCGACCGTCTGGGTCCCTCGGCTTTCTTT.

The chain combines TRBV28 with TRBJ2-7; weak D call: TRBD1 (6 bases). From germline, CDR1 is MDHEN and CDR2 SYDVKM. Trimming removed 2 bases at V and 4 bases at J, with 12 bases between. This CDR3 is 14 amino acids long. This CDR3 is CASSLGGPRYEQYF. CDR3 DNA sequence: TGTGCCAGCAGTTTAGGGGGCCCAAGGTACGAGCAGTACTTC.

V and J are TRBV25-1 and TRBJ2-1; D might be TRBD1 (6 bases). This CDR3 has 16 amino acids. V lost 5 bases and J lost 8, with 22 bases in between. Germline V gene sequence: CDR1 MGHDK, CDR2 SYGVNS. The CDR3 region has the DNA TGTGCCAGCAGTATCCAGGGGCACGCGGACAATGATGAGCAGTTCTTC. Translation gives CASSIQGHADNDEQFF.

V usage is TRBV2 and J usage is TRBJ2-3; 7 bases are shared with TRBD2. This CDR3 contains 15 residues. The junction had 8 bases not matched to a gene; V was cut back by 6 bases and J by 2 bases. Germline V CDR1 and CDR2: SNHLY, FYNNEI. CDR3: CASRPTSANTDTQYF. The CDR3 DNA sequence: TGTGCCAGCAGGCCTACTAGCGCCAACACAGATACGCAGTATTTT.

The chain combines TRBV25-1 with TRBJ2-2, with 10 bases that match TRBD2. Trimming removed 6 bases from V and 3 bases from J; junction bases left unmatched: 13. Germline V lookup: CDR1 MGHDK, CDR2 SYGVNS. The CDR3 is 18 amino acids. CDR3 residues: CASSGRAGGRWDTGELFF. CDR3 sequence (DNA): TGTGCCAGCAGCGGGCGAGCGGGAGGGCGGTGGGACACCGGGGAGCTGTTTTTT.

Notes on this clone: Other DNA sequences in this specimen translate into the identical CDR3. The gene calls are TRBV7-9 and TRBJ1-1, with D uncertain. CDR3 length equals 13 residues. Germline CDR1 and CDR2: SEHNR and FQNEAQ (reference sequence). Between the trimmed V and J ends, which lost 5 bases and 1 base, there was a span of 8 bases. CDR3 loop: CASSRGGNTEAFF. The DNA of the CDR3 is TGTGCCAGCAGCAGAGGTGGGAACACTGAAGCTTTCTTT.